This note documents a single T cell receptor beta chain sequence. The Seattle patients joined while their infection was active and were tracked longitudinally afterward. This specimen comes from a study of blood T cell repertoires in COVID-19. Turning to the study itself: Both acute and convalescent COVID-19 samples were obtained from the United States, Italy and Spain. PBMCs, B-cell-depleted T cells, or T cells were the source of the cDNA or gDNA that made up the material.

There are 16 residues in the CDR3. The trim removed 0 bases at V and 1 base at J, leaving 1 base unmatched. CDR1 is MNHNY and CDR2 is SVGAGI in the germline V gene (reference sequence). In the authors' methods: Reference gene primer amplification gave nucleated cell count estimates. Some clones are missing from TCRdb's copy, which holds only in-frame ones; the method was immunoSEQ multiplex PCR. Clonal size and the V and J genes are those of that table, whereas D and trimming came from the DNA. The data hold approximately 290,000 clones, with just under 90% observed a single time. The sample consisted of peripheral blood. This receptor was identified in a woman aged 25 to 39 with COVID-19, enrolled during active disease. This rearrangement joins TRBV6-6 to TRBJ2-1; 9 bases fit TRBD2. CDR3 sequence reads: CASSYSLAGSYNEQFF. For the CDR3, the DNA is TGTGCCAGCAGTTACTCCCTAGCGGGGTCCTACAATGAGCAGTTCTTC.